These 6 T cell receptor beta chains were all obtained from the same sample, sequenced in a study of blood T cells in healthy people across ages. A J-beta primer mix and a sample-barcoded 5' primer were used in a second PCR of roughly 6 to 12 cycles. TCRdb re-called the 5' RACE reads through MiXCR, storing one row per CDR3 protein. Among roughly 830,000 distinct CDR3 sequences listed, roughly 60% were seen once. Sequenced: blood. These receptors were collected from a man in his thirties or forties in good health.

This chain joins TRBV2 and TRBJ2-2; the D gene is possibly TRBD1 (6 bases). The CDR3 extends over 13 amino acids. Germline CDR1 is SNHLY and CDR2 is FYNNEI. Trimming removed 7 bases at V and 5 bases at J, with 11 bases between. The chain's CDR3 is CASTQQGTGELFF. The CDR3 DNA reads as TGTGCCAGCACCCAGCAGGGGACCGGGGAGCTGTTTTTT.

This chain joins TRBV27 and TRBJ2-1; TRBD2 agrees at 9 bases. Germline-derived CDR1 and CDR2 are MNHEY and SMNVEV (reference sequence). Trimming took 4 bases from V and 8 from J; bases not matched to a gene: 6. The CDR3 is made up of 14 amino acids. CDR3 in DNA: TGTGCCAGCAGTTGGGCGGGGGGGCTCTATGAGCAGTTCTTC. Its translation is CASSWAGGLYEQFF.

J is TRBJ2-5 and V is TRBV9, with unresolved D. The CDR3 loop spans 12 amino acids. Germline values: CDR1 SGDLS, CDR2 YYNGEE. Trimming left V 0 bases short and J 3 bases short, with 3 bases between. The CDR3 protein is CASSVGEETQYF. Here the CDR3 DNA reads TGTGCCAGCAGCGTAGGGGAAGAGACCCAGTACTTC.

The chain is built from TRBV20-1 and TRBJ2-3; D possibly corresponds to TRBD2 (6 bases). This CDR3 is 15 amino acids long. The germline gives CDR1 DFQATT, CDR2 SNEGSKA (reference sequence). V was pared by 7 bases and J by 2 bases, with 19 bases between. The CDR3 nucleotides are TGCAGTGGGAGGGTATCCGGGGTGATCACAGATACGCAGTATTTT. As protein: CSGRVSGVITDTQYF.

A remark on this clonotype: Mismatch with germline at one junction end may stem from a read error. This chain uses TRBV10-3 with TRBJ2-2; 11 nucleotides align to TRBD2. CDR1 ENHRY and CDR2 SYGVKD come from the germline V gene. The CDR3 length is 13 residues. This CDR3 reads CAITGETSGALFF. CDR3 bases: TGTGCCATCACGGGGGAGACTAGCGGGGCGCTGTTTTTT.

This rearrangement joins TRBV27 to TRBJ2-1, with 8 bases identical to TRBD2. This CDR3 contains 13 residues. Germline loops: CDR1 MNHEY, CDR2 SMNVEV (reference sequence). Trimming cost V 4 bases and J 9 bases; bases outside gene matches: 5. CDR3 DNA: TGTGCCAGCAGTTCGACTAGCGCGGGTGAGCAGTTCTTC. Protein: CASSSTSAGEQFF.